Below are 7 T cell receptor beta chains sequenced from a single sample in a study of blood T cell repertoires in COVID-19. Measured with immunoSEQ multiplex PCR; TCRdb has only the in-frame clones, and not every one. The repertoire includes tens of thousands of clones, 65% to 90% of them detected once, and 20% to 30% sits in the top ten. The sequencing input was peripheral blood. The receptors shown here come from a man aged 55 to 69 with acute or convalescent COVID-19.

This sequence joins TRBV6-2 or TRBV6-3 and TRBJ1-1; D ambiguous. Germline-derived CDR1 and CDR2 are MNHEY and SVGEGT. The germline V and J ends were trimmed by 3 bases and 6 bases, with 8 bases remaining between them. The CDR3 contains 12 residues. CDR3 bases: TGTGCCAGCAGTTATCGGTCGGCTGAAGCTTTCTTT. Its translation is CASSYRSAEAFF.

V and J are TRBV18 and TRBJ1-1; 7 nucleotides line up with TRBD1. The V gene's germline CDR1 is KGHSH and CDR2 LQKENI. Trimming cost V 2 bases and J 2 bases; bases outside gene matches: 2. The CDR3 totals 14 residues. This CDR3 is CASSPNRGNTEAFF. In DNA, the CDR3 is TGTGCCAGCTCACCAAACAGGGGAAACACTGAAGCTTTCTTT.

Remarks on this clone: Other DNA sequences in the sample encode the same CDR3. The chain combines TRBV6-5 with TRBJ1-2; a weak D match, TRBD1 (6 bases). Trimming left V 5 bases short and J 6 bases short, with 16 bases between. Germline loops: CDR1 MNHEY, CDR2 SVGAGI. This CDR3 region has 14 residues. CDR3 nucleotides: TGTGCCAGCAGTCCAAATAGGGGGTCTAATGGCTACACCTTC. Protein product: CASSPNRGSNGYTF.

The rearrangement links TRBV6-5 to TRBJ1-2, with D tentatively TRBD1 (5 bases). The germline V gene has CDR1 MNHEY and CDR2 SVGAGI. The V gene lost 6 bases and the J gene lost 5 bases, with 16 bases spanning the gap. The CDR3 has 14 residues. CDR3 amino acids: CASRTAQPGYGYTF. The CDR3 region has the DNA TGTGCCAGCAGGACAGCACAACCAGGGTATGGCTACACCTTC.

The chain combines TRBV5-5 with TRBJ1-4, with D perhaps TRBD1 (5 bases). Looked up from germline, CDR1 is SGHKS and CDR2 is YYEKEE (reference sequence). Trimming took 4 bases from V and 8 from J, leaving 21 bases between them. The CDR3 contains 16 residues. The CDR3 DNA reads TGTGCCAGCAGCCCTCTAAGACAGTCCGAAGGAGAAAAACTGTTTTTT. Translating gives CASSPLRQSEGEKLFF.

The V call is TRBV19, the J call TRBJ1-5; 10 nucleotides align to TRBD1. V shed 6 bases and J 4 bases; nucleotides not matched to a gene: 6. Per germline, CDR1 LNHDA and CDR2 SQIVND (reference sequence). The CDR3 is 15 amino acids. The CDR3 DNA follows: TGTGCCAGTAGGAGCGGACAGGGGGATAATCAGCCCCAGCATTTT. Amino acids: CASRSGQGDNQPQHF.

The chain recombines TRBV24-1 with TRBJ2-2; no definite D call. The germline V and J ends were trimmed by 5 bases and 0 bases, with 6 bases remaining between them. Germline V gives CDR1 KGHDR, CDR2 SFDVKD. The CDR3 is 14 amino acids. In nucleotides, the CDR3 is TGTGCCACCAGTGGAGGATCGAACACCGGGGAGCTGTTTTTT. It yields the protein CATSGGSNTGELFF.